Listed here are 23 T cell receptor beta chains from one sample, sequenced in a study of Ad26.COV2.S vaccination and SARS-CoV-2 variants. Specified treatment: around 19 received Ad26.COV2.S at low or high dose, single or two shots; 5 received placebo; per-sample allocation not given. The samples date from day 63 after the first vaccine or placebo injection. Sequencing used immunoSEQ multiplex PCR; TCRdb keeps in-frame clones, though not all of them. In the table there are 200,000 to 250,000 clones, 70% to 90% of which are singletons. Sequenced here: peripheral blood, sampled in a trial of Ad26.COV2.S vaccine versus placebo. These receptor sequences come from a person between 18 and 65 years old who received the Ad26.COV2.S COVID-19 vaccine or a placebo.

This chain joins TRBV11-1 and TRBJ2-3, with D tentatively TRBD1 (6 bases). The V gene lost 5 bases and the J gene lost 2 bases, with 17 bases spanning the gap. The CDR3 loop spans 16 amino acids. In germline, CDR1 is SGHAT, CDR2 FQDESV (reference sequence). The CDR3: CASSPEGQRNTDTQYF. The CDR3 nucleotides are TGTGCCAGCAGCCCGGAAGGACAGAGAAACACAGATACGCAGTATTTT.

The CDR3 nucleotides are TGCGCCAGCAGCCAAGGAGCAGGCCATCAAGAGACCCAGTACTTC. This codes for CASSQGAGHQETQYF. V and J are TRBV4-1 and TRBJ2-5, with unresolved D. This CDR3 has 15 residues. V was shortened by 1 base and J by 2 bases, with 11 bases between the two germline ends. Germline V CDR1 and CDR2: MGHRA, YSYEKL.

The chain joins TRBV7-2 to TRBJ2-1, with 7 bases matching TRBD2. V was clipped by 5 bases and J by 5 bases; unmatched bases: 15. The CDR3 contains 17 residues. Per the germline V gene, CDR1 is SGHTA and CDR2 is FQGNSA. The CDR3 here is CASSPRVGPSGHNEQFF. Here the CDR3 DNA reads TGTGCCAGCAGCCCACGGGTAGGGCCTAGCGGTCACAATGAGCAGTTCTTC.

J is TRBJ2-3 and V is TRBV7-6; maybe TRBD2 (6 bases). V was clipped by 5 bases and J by 5 bases, with 17 bases between them. Germline CDR1 SGHVS, CDR2 FNYEAQ. The CDR3 covers 15 residues. The CDR3 is CASSEGQRAGDTQYF. The CDR3 DNA reads TGTGCCAGCAGCGAGGGCCAGCGGGCCGGAGATACGCAGTATTTT.

This clone was seen more than once but under ten times. V gene TRBV19 combines with J gene TRBJ1-1; D is uncertain. The CDR3 covers 15 residues. CDR1 LNHDA and CDR2 SQIVND come from the germline V gene (reference sequence). V was clipped by 4 bases and J by 4 bases, with 16 bases between them. This CDR3 is CASSSTLTEATEAFF. The CDR3, as DNA: TGTGCCAGTAGTAGCACCCTGACCGAGGCCACTGAAGCTTTCTTT.

In its sample, this clone was seen a few times. The rearrangement links TRBV3-1 (or the pseudogene TRBV3-2) to TRBJ1-1, with 9 bases identical to TRBD1. V shed 3 bases, J shed 7 bases, and the junction held 9 bases outside the gene matches. The germline V gene has CDR1 LGHDT and CDR2 YNNKEL (reference sequence). This CDR3 has 15 amino acids. The CDR3 region has the DNA TGTGCCAGCAGCCAGCCCCTTACAGGGGGCAATGAAGCTTTCTTT. Protein product: CASSQPLTGGNEAFF.

The chain employs TRBV19 and TRBJ2-2; D tentatively reads TRBD1 or TRBD2 (5 bases each). Germline values: CDR1 LNHDA, CDR2 SQIVND (reference sequence). With 5 bases removed from V and 6 bases from J, the gap between germline ends came to 7 bases. The CDR3 length is 12 residues. CDR3 loop: CASSWGPGELFF. The CDR3 region has the DNA TGTGCCAGTAGTTGGGGACCCGGGGAGCTGTTTTTT. The complete variable domain, with remaining parts taken from reference TRBV19 and TRBJ2-2, reads DGGITQSPKYLFRKEGQNVTLSCEQNLNHDAMYWYRQDPGQGLRLIYYSQIVNDFQKGDIAEGYSVSREKKESFPLTVTSAQKNPTAFYLCASSWGPGELFFGEGSRLTVL.

The rearrangement joins TRBV6-4 to TRBJ2-6; D unclear. V was clipped by 6 bases and J by 0 bases, with 3 bases between them. The CDR3 loop spans 13 amino acids. Germline CDR1 is MRHNA and CDR2 is SNTAGT. CDR3 sequence (DNA): TGTGCCAGCAGCGGCTCTGGGGCCAACGTCCTGACTTTC. Translating gives CASSGSGANVLTF.

The chain is built from TRBV6-6 and TRBJ1-5; perhaps TRBD1 as D (5 bases). With 10 bases removed from V and 6 bases from J, the gap between germline ends came to 19 bases. CDR1 is MNHNY, CDR2 SVGAGI, per germline (reference sequence). The CDR3 is made up of 14 amino acids. The DNA of the CDR3 is TGTGCCACCCTAAGGGAAGGGGTGGGTCAGCCCCAGCATTTT. It specifies CATLREGVGQPQHF.

The rearrangement joins TRBV19 to TRBJ1-2, with a weak D call TRBD1 (6 bases). The V gene's germline CDR1 is LNHDA and CDR2 SQIVND (reference sequence). This CDR3 has 15 amino acids. Trimming shortened V by 5 bases and J by 2 bases, and 15 bases separated the two germline ends. The CDR3 loop is CASSGRAGTNYGYTF. CDR3 nucleotides: TGTGCCAGTAGTGGACGCGCCGGGACAAACTATGGCTACACCTTC.

The rearrangement links TRBV27 to TRBJ1-5; 9 bases are shared with TRBD1. After removal of 6 bases from V and 6 bases from J, the junction contained 9 bases not matched to a gene. CDR3 size: 15 residues. From germline, CDR1 is MNHEY and CDR2 SMNVEV (reference sequence). The CDR3 sequence is CASSAGTGILQPQHF. CDR3 bases: TGTGCCAGCAGCGCCGGGACAGGGATTCTTCAGCCCCAGCATTTT.

The chain joins TRBV5-1 to TRBJ2-7; the match to TRBD1 covers 9 bases. The germline gives CDR1 SGHRS, CDR2 YFSETQ. V gave up 0 bases and J gave up 7 bases; unmatched junction bases: 5. This CDR3 contains 14 residues. The CDR3 spells CASSLVDRGVEQYF. CDR3 sequence (DNA): TGCGCCAGCAGCTTGGTAGACAGGGGGGTAGAGCAGTACTTC.

The rearrangement uses TRBV20-1 and TRBJ2-7; TRBD2 aligns across 7 bases. In germline, CDR1 is DFQATT, CDR2 SNEGSKA (reference sequence). CDR3 length: 11 residues. The ends lost 5 bases at V and 6 bases at J; junction bases unmatched: 4. The CDR3 loop is CSALGGVEQYF. The CDR3 DNA reads TGCAGTGCTCTGGGGGGGGTCGAGCAGTACTTC.

This chain joins TRBV7-2 and TRBJ1-5, with D uncertain. Trimming took 6 bases from V and 2 from J, leaving 14 bases between them. The CDR3 contains 15 residues. Germline V lookup: CDR1 SGHTA, CDR2 FQGNSA. The CDR3 nucleotides read TGTGCCAGCAGTCCCGGCCGGGCAGGCAATCAGCCCCAGCATTTT. It encodes CASSPGRAGNQPQHF.

The V and J genes are TRBV4-1 and TRBJ1-1, with TRBD1 matching 7 bases. V dropped 4 bases and J dropped 5; count of bases not matched to a gene: 13. This CDR3 has 16 amino acids. CDR1 MGHRA and CDR2 YSYEKL come from the germline V gene. The CDR3 reads CASSPTTGGGGTEAFF. The CDR3 bases are TGCGCCAGCAGCCCCACCACGGGAGGGGGCGGGACTGAAGCTTTCTTT.

The chain couples TRBV5-6 to TRBJ1-6, with D possibly matching TRBD1 (5 bases). The CDR3 spans 16 residues. Germline V lookup: CDR1 SGHDT, CDR2 YYEEEE. The V end was cut by 7 bases, the J end by 10 bases, with 24 bases between. The CDR3 reads CASDNSRLPGGSPLHF. CDR3 DNA: TGTGCCAGCGACAATTCCAGGCTCCCCGGGGGGTCACCCCTCCACTTT.

V usage is TRBV20-1 and J usage is TRBJ2-7, with D perhaps matching TRBD1 (5 bases). This CDR3 is 11 amino acids long. Germline V CDR1 and CDR2: DFQATT, SNEGSKA (reference sequence). V dropped 7 bases and J dropped 10 bases, with 17 bases sitting between them. The CDR3 spells CSVPRVRDQYF. In DNA, the CDR3 is TGCAGTGTGCCCAGGGTTAGGGATCAGTACTTC.

The chain links TRBV5-5 to TRBJ2-2; no clear D. Germline CDR1 SGHKS, CDR2 YYEKEE (reference sequence). Trimming removed 4 bases from V and 6 bases from J, with 16 bases in between. The CDR3 loop spans 15 amino acids. The CDR3 reads CASSIGRSEAGELFF. In nucleotides, the CDR3 is TGTGCCAGCAGCATCGGACGGTCTGAGGCCGGGGAGCTGTTTTTT.

The table lists this clone with a count of one. The chain combines TRBV10-3 with TRBJ2-7, with D unclear. Germline V lookup: CDR1 ENHRY, CDR2 SYGVKD. V was cut by 7 bases and J by 5 bases, with 9 bases left in between. The CDR3 has 11 amino acids. The CDR3 protein is CAITSRNEQYF. CDR3 sequence (DNA): TGTGCCATCACAAGTCGGAACGAGCAGTACTTC.

This chain links TRBV28 with TRBJ2-1; D is unclear. Germline assignment: CDR1 MDHEN and CDR2 SYDVKM. The CDR3 has 17 amino acids. The V and J ends lost 2 bases and 0 bases respectively, with 14 bases between them. The CDR3 reads CASSLDRRPSSYNEQFF. In DNA, the CDR3 is TGTGCCAGCAGTTTAGATCGACGCCCAAGCTCCTACAATGAGCAGTTCTTC.

The chain has TRBV19 and TRBJ1-2, with D tentatively TRBD1 (5 bases). V lost 8 bases to trimming and J lost 0 bases, with 16 bases between them. Germline V lookup: CDR1 LNHDA, CDR2 SQIVND (reference sequence). CDR3 length: 15 amino acids. The CDR3 nucleotides are TGTGCCAGTGGTCCAGGACCGGGGGCTAACTATGGCTACACCTTC. It translates to CASGPGPGANYGYTF.

The chain combines TRBV4-3 with TRBJ1-6; D is unclear. The V gene lost 0 bases and the J gene lost 10 bases, with 19 bases spanning the gap. This CDR3 has 17 amino acids. Germline V gene data show CDR1 as LGHNA and CDR2 as YSLEER. CDR3 sequence: CASSQDRAELGGSPLHF. The CDR3 region has the DNA TGCGCCAGCAGCCAAGATCGAGCAGAACTTGGCGGGTCACCCCTCCACTTT.

The genes are TRBV11-3 and TRBJ2-1, with 12 bases lining up with TRBD2. The CDR3 extends over 16 amino acids. In germline, CDR1 is SGHNT, CDR2 YENEEA. V shed 5 bases, J shed 8 bases, and the junction held 10 bases outside the gene matches. The CDR3 DNA is TGTGCCAGCAGCCTTAGACTAGCGGGGGATCTGGATGAGCAGTTCTTC. Translating gives CASSLRLAGDLDEQFF.